This record concerns one TCR beta chain sequence. The sample belongs to a study of T cells after yellow fever vaccination. TCRdb used MiXCR to reprocess the 5' RACE reads, holding one entry per CDR3 protein. The sample carries 450,000 to 650,000 distinct CDR3 sequences, about 14% recorded once. The germline CDR1 and CDR2 sequences are KGHDR and SFDVKD. CDR3 length: 11 residues. Trimming took off 10 bases at V and 6 bases at J, with 9 bases between the two ends. Source: PBMCs, taken on the day of the yellow fever booster vaccination. The clonotype comes from a young man who received the YFV17D yellow fever vaccine. J is TRBJ2-1 and V is TRBV24-1, with D perhaps being TRBD1 or TRBD2 (5 bases each). DNA for the CDR3: TGTGCCACGGCTGGGGGCAATGAGCAGTTCTTC. It translates to CATAGGNEQFF.